These 14 T cell receptor beta chains came from one sample sequenced in a study of blood T cell repertoires in COVID-19. This table comes from immunoSEQ multiplex PCR, and its TCRdb copy is limited to in-frame clones, with some not included. Of 110,000 to 150,000 clones in the sample, around 90% were seen once. Specimen: peripheral blood. These receptors were taken from a woman between 45 and 60 years old with acute or convalescent COVID-19.

The chain recombines TRBV7-3 with TRBJ2-3, with 14 bases aligning to TRBD2. Germline assignment: CDR1 SGHTA and CDR2 FQGTGA. The V segment lost 5 bases and the J segment 3 bases; nucleotides outside the gene matches: 4. The CDR3 length is 16 residues. This CDR3 reads CASSQGLAGATDTQYF. DNA of the CDR3: TGTGCCAGCAGCCAGGGACTAGCGGGAGCGACAGATACGCAGTATTTT.

This chain connects TRBV21-1 to TRBJ2-4; the DNA was not used to check the table's D call, TRBD2. TRBV21-1 is a recognized pseudogene. The CDR3 covers 22 residues. CDR3 nucleotides: TGTGCCAGCAGCAAAGGGTCCCCTACTACTAGCGGGAGGTATATAGCCAAAAACATTCAGTACTTC. Its translation: CASSKGSPTTSGRYIAKNIQYF.

The rearrangement uses TRBV6-5 and TRBJ2-2; 13 bases are shared with TRBD2. Germline-derived CDR1 and CDR2 are MNHEY and SVGAGI. The CDR3 totals 15 residues. V was clipped by 6 bases and J by 6 bases; unmatched bases: 4. The chain's CDR3 is CASRWTSGSAGELFF. CDR3 bases: TGTGCCAGCAGATGGACTAGCGGGAGCGCCGGGGAGCTGTTTTTT.

The chain has TRBV27 and TRBJ1-5; 10 bases agree with TRBD1. The J segment lost 2 bases and the V segment lost 3 bases, leaving 1 base of the junction unmatched. Germline assignment: CDR1 MNHEY and CDR2 SMNVEV (reference sequence). The CDR3 contains 15 residues. The CDR3 loop reads CASSFGTGGNQPQHF. The CDR3 DNA follows: TGTGCCAGCAGTTTCGGGACAGGGGGCAATCAGCCCCAGCATTTT.

This sequence joins TRBV19 and TRBJ2-7, with D perhaps matching TRBD1 (6 bases). The CDR3 totals 14 residues. Per the germline V gene, CDR1 is LNHDA and CDR2 is SQIVND (reference sequence). Trimming cost V 6 bases and J 4 bases, with 16 bases left between them. CDR3 bases: TGTGCCAGTAGCGAACAGGGTTGGAGATACGAGCAGTACTTC. It codes for CASSEQGWRYEQYF.

V is TRBV14 and J is TRBJ2-7; 8 nucleotides line up with TRBD2. This CDR3 has 14 amino acids. The V gene end was trimmed by 1 base and the J gene end by 3 bases; junction bases not matched to a gene: 2. The germline V gene encodes CDR1 SGHDN and CDR2 FVKESK. The CDR3, as DNA: TGTGCCAGCAGCCAAGGACTAGCGAGCTACGAGCAGTACTTC. Protein sequence: CASSQGLASYEQYF.

This rearrangement joins TRBV11-2 to TRBJ2-2, with 11 nucleotides matching TRBD2. Germline V gene data show CDR1 as SGHAT and CDR2 as FQNNGV. Unmatched junction bases numbered 3, after V lost 5 bases and J lost 1 base. The CDR3 is 16 residues long. The CDR3 reads CASSLGLAGNTGELFF. In DNA, the CDR3 is TGTGCCAGCAGCCTCGGACTAGCGGGGAACACCGGGGAGCTGTTTTTT.

V and J are TRBV2 and TRBJ1-1; possibly TRBD1 for D (6 bases). Between the trimmed V and J ends, which lost 7 bases and 1 base, there was a span of 13 bases. The CDR3 length is 14 residues. CDR1 SNHLY and CDR2 FYNNEI come from the germline V gene. CDR3 DNA: TGTGCCAGCAAGATCCGGACAGCGAACACTGAAGCTTTCTTT. It translates to CASKIRTANTEAFF.

The count of this clone is one. The rearrangement uses TRBV2 and TRBJ1-3; D not resolved. CDR3 length equals 15 residues. Germline V gene lookup returns CDR1 SNHLY and CDR2 FYNNEI. The V gene lost 3 bases and the J gene lost 0 bases, with 9 bases spanning the gap. CDR3 amino acids: CASSDDKPSGNTIYF. The CDR3 DNA follows: TGTGCCAGCAGTGACGACAAGCCCTCTGGAAACACCATATATTTT.

The chain links TRBV27 to TRBJ1-5; D is ambiguous. Trimming took 6 bases from V and 5 from J, leaving 8 bases between them. Germline loops: CDR1 MNHEY, CDR2 SMNVEV (reference sequence). CDR3 size: 12 residues. The CDR3 sequence: CASSTKYQPQHF. In nucleotides, the CDR3 is TGTGCCAGCAGCACAAAGTATCAGCCCCAGCATTTT.

The genes are TRBV7-6 and TRBJ1-1, with 8 positions matching TRBD1. Germline CDR1 SGHVS, CDR2 FNYEAQ. The CDR3 consists of 18 residues. Losses at the gene ends were 0 bases for V and 1 base for J; bases not matched to a gene: 10. DNA for the CDR3: TGTGCCAGCAGCTTAGCGAATAAAACAGGGGGAGAGAACACTGAAGCTTTCTTT. Translating it yields CASSLANKTGGENTEAFF.

The chain couples TRBV2 to TRBJ1-2; D uncertain. The CDR3 contains 17 residues. Trimming left V 2 bases short and J 0 bases short, with 16 bases between. CDR1 SNHLY and CDR2 FYNNEI come from the germline V gene. CDR3 bases: TGTGCCAGCAGTGAAATCCGGCCCGGCAGCGCTAACTATGGCTACACCTTC. Its protein product is CASSEIRPGSANYGYTF.

The rearrangement links TRBV3-1 (or the pseudogene TRBV3-2) to TRBJ2-7, with unresolved D. The V end was cut by 1 base, the J end by 7 bases, with 8 bases between. Per germline, CDR1 LGHDT and CDR2 YNNKEL (reference sequence). The CDR3 is made up of 12 amino acids. CDR3 amino acids: CASSQVEQEQYF. The DNA of the CDR3 is TGTGCCAGCAGCCAAGTGGAGCAGGAGCAGTACTTC.

The chain is built from TRBV4-1 and TRBJ2-3; D is uncertain. The CDR3 is 14 residues long. Trimming pared 0 bases from V and 2 bases from J, leaving 6 bases between. CDR1 is MGHRA, CDR2 YSYEKL, per germline. For the CDR3, the DNA is TGCGCCAGCAGCCAAGAGGGCTACACAGATACGCAGTATTTT. Its translation: CASSQEGYTDTQYF.